This TCR beta chain is drawn from a study of T cell responses to AZD1222 COVID-19 vaccine. The J segment lost 7 bases and the V segment lost 6 bases, leaving 3 bases of the junction unmatched. Per germline, CDR1 ENHRY and CDR2 SYGVKD. The CDR3 spans 13 residues. This clone has a handful of counts. The repertoire was sequenced with immunoSEQ multiplex PCR; TCRdb's copy has only in-frame clones and lacks some. The sample has about 150,000 clones; around 93% are singletons. V and J are TRBV10-3 and TRBJ1-5; TRBD1 matches at 10 bases. The sequences come from peripheral blood, collected on day 0 of AZD1222 vaccination. This receptor was taken from an adult in good health. The CDR3 nucleotides read TGTGCCATCAGCGGGACAGGGGACCAGCCCCAGCATTTT. This encodes CAISGTGDQPQHF.